A single sample gave rise to the 20 T cell receptor beta chains below, sequenced in a study of blood T cell repertoires in COVID-19. TCRdb's copy holds only in-frame clones and misses some; the assay was immunoSEQ multiplex PCR. In the table there are 250,000 or so clones, 85% to 90% of which are singletons. The sequenced material came from peripheral blood. Source of these receptors: a woman aged 60 to 75 with COVID-19, enrolled during active disease.

The J gene is TRBJ1-2, the V gene TRBV9, with D hard to call. Trimming cost V 1 base and J 2 bases, with 15 bases left between them. This CDR3 comprises 16 residues. Germline CDR1 reads SGDLS; CDR2 reads YYNGEE. In nucleotides, the CDR3 is TGTGCCAGCAGCGTATGGGCAGCGGCAATGAACTATGGCTACACCTTC. The encoded protein is CASSVWAAAMNYGYTF. Looking up the rest from reference TRBV9 and TRBJ1-2 gives the full variable domain: DSGVTQTPKHLITATGQRVTLRCSPRSGDLSVYWYQQSLDQGLQFLIQYYNGEERAKGNILERFSAQQFPDLHSELNLSSLELGDSALYFCASSVWAAAMNYGYTFGSGTRLTVV.

The CDR3 is CASSLQGGYEQYF. The CDR3 coding sequence is TGTGCCAGCAGTTTGCAGGGGGGCTACGAGCAGTACTTC. The chain links TRBV6-2 or TRBV6-3 to TRBJ2-7; possibly TRBD1 for D (7 bases). V lost 4 bases and J 3 bases, leaving 10 bases between the germline ends. Germline CDR1 and CDR2: MNHEY and SVGEGT. CDR3 size: 13 residues.

This sequence joins TRBV25-1 and TRBJ2-1, with TRBD1 as a possible D gene (6 bases). From germline, CDR1 is MGHDK and CDR2 SYGVNS. The CDR3 runs to 14 residues. The V end was cut by 6 bases, the J end by 4 bases, with 13 bases between. Here the CDR3 DNA reads TGTGCCAGCAGGGAGACAGGTCAATACAATGAGCAGTTCTTC. This sequence encodes CASRETGQYNEQFF.

V is TRBV28 and J is TRBJ1-2, with D perhaps TRBD1 (5 bases). CDR1 is MDHEN and CDR2 is SYDVKM in the germline V gene. CDR3 length: 13 residues. Trimming shortened V by 7 bases and J by 7 bases, and 16 bases separated the two germline ends. CDR3 in amino acids: CASNTQGSGGYTF. The DNA for the CDR3 is TGTGCCAGCAACACCCAGGGATCAGGTGGCTACACCTTC.

The chain recombines TRBV6-5 with TRBJ2-7, with D possibly being TRBD1 (6 bases). V shed 2 bases and J shed 0 bases, with 8 bases lying between them. The CDR3 is 14 amino acids. From germline, CDR1 is MNHEY and CDR2 SVGAGI. The CDR3 loop is CASSYLGGSYEQYF. CDR3 DNA: TGTGCCAGCAGTTACCTAGGGGGCTCCTACGAGCAGTACTTC.

The chain has TRBV19 and TRBJ2-7, with 8 bases matching TRBD1. CDR1 and CDR2 (germline): LNHDA, SQIVND (reference sequence). CDR3 length equals 14 residues. Trimming took 10 bases from V and 2 from J; bases not matched to a gene: 10. CDR3 amino acids: CATRRTGNAYEQYF. The CDR3 DNA sequence: TGTGCCACGCGAAGGACAGGGAACGCCTACGAGCAGTACTTC. Combining the CDR3 with reference TRBV19 and TRBJ2-7 gives the whole variable domain DGGITQSPKYLFRKEGQNVTLSCEQNLNHDAMYWYRQDPGQGLRLIYYSQIVNDFQKGDIAEGYSVSREKKESFPLTVTSAQKNPTAFYLCATRRTGNAYEQYFGPGTRLTVT.

This chain joins TRBV9 and TRBJ2-7, with 9 nucleotides matching TRBD2. With V trimmed by 0 bases and J by 4 bases, 8 bases remained unmatched. Looked up from germline, CDR1 is SGDLS and CDR2 is YYNGEE. CDR3 length: 16 residues. The CDR3 protein is CASSVAERGDPYEQYF. The CDR3 nucleotides read TGTGCCAGCAGCGTAGCGGAGCGGGGGGATCCTTACGAGCAGTACTTC.

The chain is built from TRBV28 and TRBJ2-4; no firm D call. This CDR3 has 16 residues. V lost 4 bases and J lost 0, with 13 bases in between. CDR1 and CDR2 from the germline V gene are MDHEN and SYDVKM. The CDR3: CASSSPPTGAKNIQYF. CDR3 nucleotides: TGTGCCAGCAGTTCCCCCCCAACTGGAGCCAAAAACATTCAGTACTTC.

The chain is built from TRBV30 and TRBJ2-1; possibly TRBD1 for D (5 bases). Germline CDR1 and CDR2: GTSNPN and SVGIG (reference sequence). Trimming stripped 4 bases from V and 3 bases from J, with 10 bases between. The CDR3 length is 13 residues. The CDR3: CAWKGSVYNEQFF. CDR3 DNA sequence: TGTGCCTGGAAGGGGTCAGTCTACAATGAGCAGTTCTTC.

The chain is built from TRBV18 and TRBJ2-7; 9 bases align to TRBD2. The J segment lost 4 bases and the V segment lost 0 bases, leaving 10 bases of the junction unmatched. The CDR3 contains 17 residues. From germline, CDR1 is KGHSH and CDR2 LQKENI. CDR3 protein: CASSPPRIAGVRYEQYF. The CDR3 DNA reads TGTGCCAGCTCACCACCGAGAATAGCGGGAGTACGGTACGAGCAGTACTTC.

The rearrangement uses TRBV5-1 and TRBJ1-2; 12 nucleotides align to TRBD1. Germline V gene sequence: CDR1 SGHRS, CDR2 YFSETQ. The CDR3 spans 17 residues. Trimming took 0 bases from V and 4 from J; bases not matched to a gene: 7. Here the CDR3 reads CASSLAGTGGPGYGYTF. In nucleotides, the CDR3 is TGCGCCAGCAGCTTGGCCGGGACAGGGGGCCCAGGCTATGGCTACACCTTC.

V gene TRBV9 combines with J gene TRBJ2-5; the D gene is possibly TRBD2 (5 bases). The CDR3 spans 15 residues. V shed 0 bases and J shed 9 bases, with 18 bases lying between them. Germline CDR1 and CDR2: SGDLS and YYNGEE. The CDR3 region is CASSVGRSGEAAQYF. In DNA, the CDR3 is TGTGCCAGCAGCGTAGGAAGAAGTGGTGAAGCGGCCCAGTACTTC.

The CDR3 loop reads CASSKSGSDNEQFF. CDR3 DNA: TGTGCCAGCAGCAAGAGCGGGAGCGACAATGAGCAGTTCTTC. The rearrangement links TRBV9 to TRBJ2-1; the match to TRBD2 covers 8 bases. The CDR3 spans 14 residues. The germline V gene has CDR1 SGDLS and CDR2 YYNGEE. The V segment lost 4 bases and the J segment 5 bases; nucleotides outside the gene matches: 5.

The V call is TRBV14, the J call TRBJ1-2, with no clear D. This CDR3 is 15 amino acids long. Germline V gene sequence: CDR1 SGHDN, CDR2 FVKESK. V was pared by 3 bases and J by 6 bases, with 17 bases between. The CDR3 spells CASSHQWEGRDGYTF. The CDR3 DNA reads TGTGCCAGCAGCCACCAATGGGAGGGTCGAGATGGCTACACCTTC.

This clone has only one observation. The chain links TRBV5-1 to TRBJ1-6; D is unresolved. The length of the CDR3 is 14 residues. Trimming left V 0 bases short and J 7 bases short, with 8 bases between. Germline values: CDR1 SGHRS, CDR2 YFSETQ. The CDR3 DNA is TGCGCCAGCAGCTTGGTTGGCAGGAATTCACCCCTCCACTTT. The encoded protein is CASSLVGRNSPLHF.

The gene calls are TRBV18 and TRBJ1-2; a weak D match, TRBD1 (6 bases). V was trimmed by 2 bases and J by 4 bases, leaving 11 bases between them. CDR3 size: 14 residues. Germline CDR1 is KGHSH and CDR2 is LQKENI. The CDR3 sequence: CASSPDRSRYGYTF. CDR3 sequence (DNA): TGTGCCAGCTCACCAGACAGGTCCCGCTATGGCTACACCTTC. The whole variable domain, remainder taken from reference TRBV18 and TRBJ1-2, is NAGVMQNPRHLVRRRGQEARLRCSPMKGHSHVYWYRQLPEEGLKFMVYLQKENIIDESGMPKERFSAEFPKEGPSILRIQQVVRGDSAAYFCASSPDRSRYGYTFGSGTRLTVV.

The gene calls are TRBV7-9 and TRBJ2-5; 9 nucleotides match TRBD1. V shed 2 bases, J shed 5 bases, and the junction held 6 bases outside the gene matches. From germline, CDR1 is SEHNR and CDR2 FQNEAQ (reference sequence). The CDR3 runs to 15 residues. The CDR3 DNA sequence: TGTGCCAGCAGCTTACCCGACAGGGGGGGGGAGACCCAGTACTTC. Its protein is CASSLPDRGGETQYF.

The table lists this clone with a count of one. The chain employs TRBV5-4 and TRBJ1-1; D gene unclear. V was clipped by 0 bases and J by 0 bases, with 3 bases between them. The CDR3 covers 13 residues. Germline CDR1 reads SGHNT; CDR2 reads YYREEE (reference sequence). CDR3 in DNA: TGTGCCAGCAGCTTGGGAGTGAACACTGAAGCTTTCTTT. Amino acid sequence: CASSLGVNTEAFF.

The chain uses TRBV6-5 and TRBJ2-7; 7 bases match TRBD1. This CDR3 region has 13 residues. Germline V gene sequence: CDR1 MNHEY, CDR2 SVGAGI. Germline trimming cut 6 bases from V and 6 bases from J; bases unmatched to any gene: 8. The CDR3 loop is CASRGTGVGEQYF. The CDR3 DNA reads as TGTGCCAGCAGGGGCACAGGGGTTGGCGAGCAGTACTTC.

The rearrangement joins TRBV7-3 to TRBJ1-5, with D maybe TRBD1 (5 bases). V lost 0 bases to trimming and J lost 0 bases, with 18 bases between them. The CDR3 consists of 19 residues. Germline V gives CDR1 SGHTA, CDR2 FQGTGA. CDR3 bases: TGTGCCAGCAGCTTAACGTTAAATGAGACAGTCTATAGCAATCAGCCCCAGCATTTT. This translates into CASSLTLNETVYSNQPQHF.